The clone carrying this T cell receptor beta chain has a count of ten or more. Its antigen is unknown. This CDR3 comprises 12 residues. Germline lookup yields CDR1 SGDLS and CDR2 YYNGEE. Trimming took 0 bases from V and 7 from J, leaving 4 bases between them. Hyperthyroidism cases were recent diagnoses of under 2 months' duration in people aged 18 to 65. The evidence that diagnosis relied on was clinical symptoms, serum thyroxine, TRAb, thyroid ultrasound and orbital computed tomography. PBMCs were isolated by Ficoll-Paque density gradient centrifugation, using about 10 ml of fresh peripheral blood as the starting material. This specimen comes from a study of Graves' ophthalmopathy and Graves' hyperthyroidism. Study-level points and caveats: The blood repertoire also included most expanded thyroid clonotypes above 0.001 frequency.

RNA transcripts yielded amplified TCR beta CDR3 regions. Second-round multiplex PCR followed a first-round RT-PCR using HTBI primers. TCRdb re-analysed the multiplex PCR reads in MiXCR, keeping a single row per CDR3 protein. This table has 350,000 to 450,000 distinct CDR3 sequences, approximately 21% appearing once. V and J are TRBV9 and TRBJ2-2; no definite D call. The receptor was derived from a woman younger than 30 with stable Graves' hyperthyroidism. What was sequenced was peripheral blood. The CDR3 spells CASSVVNGELFF. In DNA form, the CDR3 reads TGTGCCAGCAGCGTAGTGAACGGGGAGCTGTTTTTT.